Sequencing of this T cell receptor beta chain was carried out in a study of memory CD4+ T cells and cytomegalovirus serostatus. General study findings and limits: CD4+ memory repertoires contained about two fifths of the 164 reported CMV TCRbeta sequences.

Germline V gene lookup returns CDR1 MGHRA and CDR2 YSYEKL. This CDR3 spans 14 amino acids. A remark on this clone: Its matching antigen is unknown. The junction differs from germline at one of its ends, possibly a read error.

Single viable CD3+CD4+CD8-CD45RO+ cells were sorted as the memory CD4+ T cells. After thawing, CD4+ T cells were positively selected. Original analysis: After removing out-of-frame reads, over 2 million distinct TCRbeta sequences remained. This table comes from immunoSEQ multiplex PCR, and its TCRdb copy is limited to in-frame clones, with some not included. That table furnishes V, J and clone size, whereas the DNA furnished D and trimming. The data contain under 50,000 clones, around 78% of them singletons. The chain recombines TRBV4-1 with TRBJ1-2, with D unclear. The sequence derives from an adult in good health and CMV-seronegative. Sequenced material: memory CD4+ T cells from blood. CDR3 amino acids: CASSLDRTDYGYTF. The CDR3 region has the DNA TGTGCCAGCAGCTTGGACCGGACGGACTATGGCTACACCTTC.